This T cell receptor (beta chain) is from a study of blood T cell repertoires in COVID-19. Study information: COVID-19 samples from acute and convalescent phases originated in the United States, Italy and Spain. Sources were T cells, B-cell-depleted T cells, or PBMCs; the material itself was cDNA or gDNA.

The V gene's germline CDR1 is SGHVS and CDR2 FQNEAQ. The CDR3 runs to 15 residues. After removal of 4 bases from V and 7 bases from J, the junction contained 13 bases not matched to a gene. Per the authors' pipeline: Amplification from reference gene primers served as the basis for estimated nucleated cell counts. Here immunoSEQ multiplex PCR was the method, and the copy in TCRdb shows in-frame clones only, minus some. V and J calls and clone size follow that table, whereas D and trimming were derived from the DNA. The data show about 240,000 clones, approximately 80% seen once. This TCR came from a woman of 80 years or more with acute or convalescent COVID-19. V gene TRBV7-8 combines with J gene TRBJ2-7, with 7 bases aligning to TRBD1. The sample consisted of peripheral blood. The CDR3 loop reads CASSSPGQTFREQYF. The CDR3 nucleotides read TGTGCCAGCAGCTCTCCGGGACAGACTTTTCGGGAGCAGTACTTC.